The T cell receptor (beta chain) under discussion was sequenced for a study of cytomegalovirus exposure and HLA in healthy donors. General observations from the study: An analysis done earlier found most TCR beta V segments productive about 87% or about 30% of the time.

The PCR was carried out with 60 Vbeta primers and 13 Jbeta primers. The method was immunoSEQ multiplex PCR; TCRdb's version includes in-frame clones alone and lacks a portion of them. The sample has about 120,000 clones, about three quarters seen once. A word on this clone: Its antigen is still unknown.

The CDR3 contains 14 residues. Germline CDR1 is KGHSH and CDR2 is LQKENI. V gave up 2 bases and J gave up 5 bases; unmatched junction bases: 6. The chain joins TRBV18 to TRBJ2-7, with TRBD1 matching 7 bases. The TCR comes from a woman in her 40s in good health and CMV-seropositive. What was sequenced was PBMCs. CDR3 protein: CASSPATGNHEQYF. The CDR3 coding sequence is TGTGCCAGCTCACCAGCGACAGGGAACCACGAGCAGTACTTC.